Listed below are T cell receptor beta chains from one sample, sequenced in a study of CD8+CD57+ T cells in acquired aplastic anemia. MiXCR was run by TCRdb on the reads, yielding one entry per CDR3 protein. Here the sample spans about 160,000 distinct CDR3 sequences, approximately 43% being singletons. The sequenced sample consisted of sorted CD4+, CD8+, or CD8+CD57+ T cells (not recorded which) from PBMCs. These receptors were collected from a human donor in good health. CDR3s include the opening cysteine and the closing phenylalanine or tryptophan. A D gene is named only where the DNA matches it firmly.

>NA|TRBV15
CATSRDGYMGPSNQPQHF
>NA|TRBV4-2
CASSQEVNYGYTF
>TRBD2|TRBV28
CASSSSSGRHGELFF
>NA|TRBV5-1
CASSLDGTSPSVF
>TRBD1|TRBV11-1
CASSSDRDRGVYGYTF
>TRBD1|TRBV20-1
CSAPRTGVQFF
>NA|TRBV10-3
CAISESPRGQLIYNEQFF
>NA|TRBV6-5
CASSYSRWGPVETQYF
>TRBD1|TRBV5-5
CASSLGQGTSSCEQYF
>NA|TRBV20-1
CSAREGEGTGELFF
>NA|TRBV2
CASRLNIRASNSPLHF
>TRBD1|TRBV7-8
CASSLGTGATEAFF
>NA|TRBV6-1
CASTTSGVAKNIQYF
>NA|TRBV20-1
CSAREGEHTEAFF
>NA|TRBV20-1
CSAREAGSSYNEQFF
>TRBD1|TRBV9
CASSVAGQGFGYTF
>NA|TRBV10-3
CAISDRAHEQYF
>NA|TRBV4-3
CASSANLQGQETQYF
>NA|TRBV2
CASSEYVSGYTF
>NA|TRBV7-9
CASSETGTYEQYF
>NA|TRBV5-6
CASSLAASRKTQYF
>TRBD1|TRBV14
CASSHLRGSGNTIYF
>TRBD1|TRBV6-1
CASSPGTGDSEQYF
>NA|TRBV24-1
CATSSAGAIGNQPQYF
>NA|TRBV5-5
CASSLSYGTPFF
>NA|TRBV11-2
CASSLEGAGYGFTF
>TRBD2|TRBV5-1
CASSLKASGTGETQYF
>TRBD2|TRBV3-1
CASSQGLAAYNEQFF
>NA|TRBV9
CASSAGETEAFF
>TRBD2|TRBV19
CASSTGTTHTGELFF
>TRBD2|TRBV2
CASSSGLAGVNEQFF
>TRBD1|TRBV20-1
CSARLTGGYEQYF
>TRBD2|TRBV3-1
CASSLTSGRAVGETQYF
>TRBD1|TRBV12-3/TRBV12-4
CASRTGQGAGANVLTF
>TRBD1|TRBV7-2
CASSSGQGATGELFF
>NA|TRBV9
CASSTYYGYTF
>TRBD2|TRBV7-8
CASSLGTIAGEQFF
>TRBD1|TRBV2
CASSEGDRGTDTQYF
>TRBD2|TRBV2
CASSELAGDTGELFF
>TRBD1|TRBV2
CASSEWTGRPEQYF
>NA|TRBV10-3
CAIRKGGGFTDTQYF
>NA|TRBV6-5
CASSLGDGNTEAFF
>NA|TRBV6-5
CASSYRNTIYF
>NA|TRBV20-1
CSALLGEQFF